The 20 T cell receptor beta chains listed next were all sequenced from one sample in a study of T cells after yellow fever vaccination. From the 5' RACE reads, TCRdb called clonotypes with MiXCR, one entry per CDR3 protein. The table lists some 340,000 distinct CDR3 sequences, around 11% of them singletons. The source material was CD4+ T cells sorted from PBMCs, sampled 45 days after the yellow fever booster vaccination. These receptor sequences come from a man aged 18 to 35 who received the YFV17D yellow fever vaccine.

The chain carries TRBV7-2 and TRBJ2-1; tentatively, D is TRBD1 or TRBD2 (6 bases each). Germline-derived CDR1 and CDR2 are SGHTA and FQGNSA. Trimming pared 5 bases from V and 9 bases from J, leaving 17 bases between. CDR3 size: 14 residues. The CDR3 DNA reads TGTGCCAGCAGCCCCCGAGTGGGGGGCGGTGAGCAGTTCTTC. Its protein is CASSPRVGGGEQFF.

This clonotype was seen more than once but under ten times. This chain links TRBV4-2 with TRBJ2-7; TRBD1 agrees at 8 bases. This CDR3 has 14 amino acids. In germline, CDR1 is LGHNA, CDR2 YNFKEQ. V lost 1 base, J lost 4 bases, and 3 bases stayed unmatched. CDR3 DNA: TGTGCCAGCAGCCAAGGGCAGGGGGCTTACGAGCAGTACTTC. Translating gives CASSQGQGAYEQYF.

The rearrangement uses TRBV5-1 and TRBJ1-6, with D hard to call. The V gene lost 0 bases and the J gene lost 13 bases, with 11 bases spanning the gap. CDR3 length equals 13 residues. Per germline, CDR1 SGHRS and CDR2 YFSETQ. This chain's CDR3 is CASSLVGLEPLHF. As DNA, the CDR3 is TGCGCCAGCAGCTTGGTAGGCCTCGAGCCCCTCCACTTT.

This clonotype was detected ten times or more. The rearrangement uses TRBV4-3 and TRBJ1-3; D is ambiguous. CDR1 is LGHNA, CDR2 YSLEER, per germline. The CDR3 sequence is 13 residues long. The V and J ends lost 0 bases and 4 bases respectively, with 4 bases between them. CDR3 bases: TGCGCCAGCAGCCAAGATCGGGGAAACACCATATATTTT. Protein sequence: CASSQDRGNTIYF.

There are a few counts of this clonotype. The rearrangement links TRBV7-9 to TRBJ2-3; D remains unclear. This CDR3 region has 13 residues. V lost 1 base and J 3 bases, leaving 5 bases between the germline ends. In germline, CDR1 is SEHNR, CDR2 FQNEAQ (reference sequence). The CDR3, as DNA: TGTGCCAGCAGCTTAGGGACGACAGATACGCAGTATTTT. It encodes CASSLGTTDTQYF.

This rearrangement joins TRBV12-3 or TRBV12-4 to TRBJ1-2; D is possibly TRBD1 (6 bases). The CDR3 has 11 residues. The V end was cut by 6 bases, the J end by 6 bases, with 8 bases between. CDR3 amino acids: CASRRTDGYTF. The CDR3 coding sequence is TGTGCCAGCAGGAGGACAGATGGCTACACCTTC.

There are many counts of this clonotype. The chain couples TRBV12-3 or TRBV12-4 to TRBJ1-6; no definite D call. The CDR3 is 14 amino acids. V dropped 6 bases and J dropped 0 bases, with 6 bases sitting between them. The chain's CDR3 is CASRGSSYNSPLHF. For the CDR3, the DNA is TGTGCCAGCAGAGGTAGCTCCTATAATTCACCCCTCCACTTT.

This clonotype was counted only a few times. The chain is built from TRBV3-1 and TRBJ2-3; the match to TRBD1 covers 8 bases. The CDR3 loop spans 15 amino acids. Germline lookup yields CDR1 LGHDT and CDR2 YNNKEL (reference sequence). V shed 2 bases and J 2 bases; nucleotides not matched to a gene: 3. In nucleotides, the CDR3 is TGTGCCAGCAGCCAAACAGGGGGATCCACAGATACGCAGTATTTT. It encodes CASSQTGGSTDTQYF.

This chain's CDR3 is CSARFAGGDTEAFF. CDR3 bases: TGCAGTGCTAGATTCGCCGGAGGGGACACTGAAGCTTTCTTT. This rearrangement joins TRBV20-1 to TRBJ1-1, with D maybe TRBD1 (5 bases). In germline, CDR1 is DFQATT, CDR2 SNEGSKA (reference sequence). This CDR3 is built from 14 residues. V lost 2 bases, J lost 3 bases, and 13 bases lay in between.

Ten or more counts support this clonotype. The chain carries TRBV7-2 and TRBJ1-3; no reliable D call. Trimming left V 5 bases short and J 0 bases short, with 14 bases between. Germline CDR1 is SGHTA and CDR2 is FQGNSA. The CDR3 runs 16 residues. The CDR3 protein is CASSPGFFFSGNTIYF. The CDR3 DNA sequence: TGTGCCAGCAGCCCCGGGTTCTTCTTCTCTGGAAACACCATATATTTT.

This clonotype was counted at least ten times. The gene calls are TRBV5-1 and TRBJ1-2; D not resolved. Germline assignment: CDR1 SGHRS and CDR2 YFSETQ. The CDR3 covers 14 residues. V was clipped by 0 bases and J by 2 bases, with 8 bases between them. CDR3 in DNA: TGCGCCAGCAGCTTGGTACAGTCCAACTATGGCTACACCTTC. Amino acid sequence: CASSLVQSNYGYTF.

This clonotype turned up a few times. The chain employs TRBV6-5 and TRBJ2-4; D not certain. CDR3 length equals 15 residues. V lost 4 bases to trimming and J lost 3 bases, with 13 bases between them. Germline lookup yields CDR1 MNHEY and CDR2 SVGAGI. Here the CDR3 DNA reads TGTGCCAGCAGTTTTTTCAGGAACGGCAAAAACATTCAGTACTTC. It is translated as CASSFFRNGKNIQYF.

This chain links TRBV7-2 with TRBJ1-2, with D possibly TRBD1 on 5 matching bases. Germline V gives CDR1 SGHTA, CDR2 FQGNSA. CDR3 length: 14 amino acids. Trimming cost V 3 bases and J 4 bases, with 12 bases left between them. The CDR3: CASSFGTLRYGYTF. Written as DNA, the CDR3 is TGTGCCAGCAGCTTCGGGACCTTGCGCTATGGCTACACCTTC.

This clonotype was detected only a few times. The chain is built from TRBV5-1 and TRBJ2-3, with 9 positions matching TRBD2. Germline V gives CDR1 SGHRS, CDR2 YFSETQ. The CDR3 loop spans 15 amino acids. Losses at the gene ends were 4 bases for V and 2 bases for J; bases not matched to a gene: 5. The CDR3 sequence is CASSVVAGVTDTQYF. The CDR3 DNA is TGCGCCAGCAGCGTGGTAGCGGGGGTCACAGATACGCAGTATTTT.

J is TRBJ2-2 and V is TRBV5-5; 10 bases match TRBD2. Losses at the gene ends were 1 base for V and 6 bases for J; bases not matched to a gene: 6. Germline loops: CDR1 SGHKS, CDR2 YYEKEE (reference sequence). CDR3 length equals 16 residues. The CDR3 loop is CASSLTGTSVPGELFF. The CDR3 DNA sequence: TGTGCCAGCAGCTTGACCGGGACTAGCGTTCCCGGGGAGCTGTTTTTT.

This clonotype was counted only a few times. This chain connects TRBV20-1 to TRBJ1-6, with 9 bases lining up with TRBD1. The V and J ends lost 2 bases and 6 bases, in that order; junction bases with no gene match: 5. CDR1 is DFQATT and CDR2 is SNEGSKA in the germline V gene (reference sequence). The CDR3 totals 15 residues. CDR3 DNA: TGCAGTGCTAGAAAGCCGACAGGGGGTAATTCACCCCTCCACTTT. Its translation is CSARKPTGGNSPLHF.

This clonotype was counted between two and nine times. This chain joins TRBV2 and TRBJ2-2; D ambiguous. CDR1 SNHLY and CDR2 FYNNEI come from the germline V gene. The CDR3 contains 15 residues. V was cut by 6 bases and J by 0 bases, with 11 bases left in between. CDR3 sequence (DNA): TGTGCCAGCAGGGTTGGACGAGCGAACACCGGGGAGCTGTTTTTT. Its protein product is CASRVGRANTGELFF.

This clonotype was counted between two and nine times. J is TRBJ2-1 and V is TRBV6-2 or TRBV6-3; D is perhaps TRBD1 or TRBD2 (6 bases each). The CDR3 totals 14 residues. Germline V CDR1 and CDR2: MNHEY, SVGEGT. V lost 9 bases, J lost 4 bases, and 16 bases lay in between. The CDR3: CASSSGAGYNEQFF. CDR3 nucleotides: TGTGCCAGTTCCTCGGGGGCGGGGTACAATGAGCAGTTCTTC.

The chain has TRBV24-1 and TRBJ2-3, with 8 bases that match TRBD1. The CDR3 sequence is 13 residues long. After removal of 8 bases from V and 2 bases from J, the junction contained 2 bases not matched to a gene. Germline V gene sequence: CDR1 KGHDR, CDR2 SFDVKD. CDR3: CATKDRVTDTQYF. The CDR3 DNA follows: TGTGCCACCAAGGACAGGGTCACAGATACGCAGTATTTT.

The V and J genes are TRBV6-5 and TRBJ2-7; D is ambiguous. Germline lookup yields CDR1 MNHEY and CDR2 SVGAGI. The length of the CDR3 is 12 residues. The DNA for the CDR3 is TGTGCCAGCAGATCCTACTCCCACGAGCAGTACGTC. Translated: CASRSYSHEQYV.